A single sample gave rise to the 27 T cell receptor beta chains below, sequenced in a study of early T cells in non-severe SARS-CoV-2 infection. TCRdb re-derived calls from the 5' RACE reads in MiXCR, one entry per CDR3 protein. The sample records about 83,000 distinct CDR3 sequences, approximately 15% being singletons. What was sequenced was whole blood. The origin of the receptors is an adult who was a healthcare worker with PCR-confirmed SARS-CoV-2 infection or an uninfected control (not recorded which).

This clonotype was observed many times. J is TRBJ2-1 and V is TRBV14; D is undetermined. V was trimmed by 8 bases and J by 10 bases, leaving 18 bases between them. CDR3 length: 13 amino acids. Germline values: CDR1 SGHDN, CDR2 FVKESK. CDR3 region: CASRRSGEREQFF. The CDR3 DNA reads TGTGCCAGCCGGCGAAGTGGGGAACGCGAGCAGTTCTTC. Based on the CDR3 plus reference TRBV14 and TRBJ2-1, the full variable domain is EAGVTQFPSHSVIEKGQTVTLRCDPISGHDNLYWYRRVMGKEIKFLLHFVKESKQDESGMPNNRFLAERTGGTYSTLKVQPAELEDSGVYFCASRRSGEREQFFGPGTRLTVL.

This clonotype was recorded at least ten times. The rearrangement joins TRBV7-3 to TRBJ2-1; 9 bases map to TRBD1. The CDR3 loop spans 15 amino acids. The junction had 9 bases not matched to a gene; V was cut back by 5 bases and J by 7 bases. Looked up from germline, CDR1 is SGHTA and CDR2 is FQGTGA. CDR3 DNA: TGTGCCAGCAGCATACAGGGGGCGCCTAGGAATGAGCAGTTCTTC. This gives the protein CASSIQGAPRNEQFF.

V usage is TRBV27 and J usage is TRBJ1-6; perhaps TRBD1 as D (6 bases). The V end lost 0 bases, the J end lost 9 bases, and 15 bases lay between the germline ends. The CDR3 contains 16 residues. The germline CDR1 and CDR2 sequences are MNHEY and SMNVEV (reference sequence). CDR3 region: CASSLSSGAETSPLHF. DNA for the CDR3: TGTGCCAGCAGTTTATCTTCGGGGGCAGAAACTTCACCCCTCCACTTT.

The chain carries TRBV14 and TRBJ1-1; D uncertain. Between the trimmed V and J ends, which lost 5 bases and 11 bases, there was a span of 15 bases. CDR1 SGHDN and CDR2 FVKESK come from the germline V gene. This CDR3 spans 12 amino acids. Here the CDR3 reads CASSDPGRAAFF. CDR3 coding DNA: TGTGCCAGCAGCGATCCAGGAAGAGCGGCTTTCTTT.

This clonotype was picked up a small number of times. This chain links TRBV3-1 with TRBJ2-1; D call uncertain. Looked up from germline, CDR1 is LGHDT and CDR2 is YNNKEL (reference sequence). V was cut by 0 bases and J by 7 bases, with 4 bases left in between. This CDR3 comprises 12 residues. In DNA, the CDR3 is TGTGCCAGCAGCCAAGAGCCAAATGAGCAGTTCTTC. The encoded protein is CASSQEPNEQFF.

The table lists this clonotype with many counts. The chain carries TRBV5-4 and TRBJ2-5, with a tentative D call TRBD2 (6 bases). CDR1 and CDR2 (germline): SGHNT, YYREEE (reference sequence). This CDR3 is built from 15 residues. Trimming stripped 0 bases from V and 2 bases from J, with 11 bases between. CDR3 nucleotides: TGTGCCAGCAGCTTGGCACTAGCCGGGCAAGAGACCCAGTACTTC. This gives the protein CASSLALAGQETQYF.

This clonotype has a count of ten or more. This sequence joins TRBV10-3 and TRBJ2-5; D is unclear. The V gene lost 8 bases and the J gene lost 2 bases, with 9 bases spanning the gap. Germline V gene sequence: CDR1 ENHRY, CDR2 SYGVKD. This CDR3 is built from 12 residues. Here the CDR3 reads CAIALQQETQYF. The CDR3 DNA follows: TGTGCCATCGCGCTACAGCAAGAGACCCAGTACTTC.

This clonotype was seen many times. This chain links TRBV10-3 with TRBJ2-7, with D uncertain. This CDR3 comprises 16 residues. The germline V and J ends were trimmed by 0 bases and 2 bases, with 14 bases remaining between them. CDR1 is ENHRY and CDR2 is SYGVKD in the germline V gene. The CDR3 spells CAISESVRASTYEQYF. CDR3 coding DNA: TGTGCCATCAGTGAGTCAGTGAGAGCATCTACCTACGAGCAGTACTTC.

Turning to this clonotype: A junction boundary mismatches the germline segment, possibly from a read error. The chain recombines TRBV9 with TRBJ2-6, with D perhaps matching TRBD1 (7 bases). Germline values: CDR1 SGDLS, CDR2 YYNGEE. The CDR3 is 16 amino acids. The CDR3 sequence is CASSLRQGTGANVLTF. The CDR3 DNA is TGTGCCAGCAGCTTACGACAGGGAACGGGGGCCAATGTCCTGACTTTC.

This clonotype turned up a few times. The chain has TRBV10-3 and TRBJ2-5, with a tentative D call TRBD1 (5 bases). The CDR3 has 14 residues. Trimming took 7 bases from V and 5 from J, leaving 17 bases between them. Looked up from germline, CDR1 is ENHRY and CDR2 is SYGVKD. CDR3: CAIKGFDSSETQYF. The DNA for the CDR3 is TGTGCCATCAAGGGGTTTGACAGTTCGGAGACCCAGTACTTC.

This clonotype was seen repeatedly, ten times or more. The rearrangement links TRBV11-2 to TRBJ2-3, with D possibly being TRBD2 (6 bases). Trimming took off 5 bases at V and 0 bases at J, with 12 bases between the two ends. Germline CDR1 and CDR2: SGHAT and FQNNGV. The CDR3 is 15 residues long. As DNA, the CDR3 is TGTGCCAGCAGCAAGGGGACTTCTAGCACAGATACGCAGTATTTT. Amino acids: CASSKGTSSTDTQYF.

This clonotype was detected many times. This chain joins TRBV18 and TRBJ2-4, with D tentatively TRBD2 (6 bases). The CDR3 loop spans 17 amino acids. Trimming shortened V by 3 bases and J by 1 base, and 16 bases separated the two germline ends. Germline CDR1 reads KGHSH; CDR2 reads LQKENI. The CDR3 protein is CASSPFGGDVAKNIQYF. CDR3 nucleotides: TGTGCCAGCTCACCCTTCGGGGGAGACGTCGCCAAAAACATTCAGTACTTC.

In its sample, this clonotype was seen many times. The chain recombines TRBV12-3 or TRBV12-4 with TRBJ2-5; 10 nucleotides agree with TRBD2. Trimming cost V 4 bases and J 4 bases; bases outside gene matches: 0. This CDR3 is built from 13 residues. The CDR3 reads CASSSSGGETQYF. The CDR3 nucleotides are TGTGCCAGCAGTTCTAGCGGGGGAGAGACCCAGTACTTC.

The rearrangement joins TRBV6-2 or TRBV6-3 to TRBJ1-2, with D possibly matching TRBD1 (5 bases). Trimming took off 5 bases at V and 6 bases at J, with 19 bases between the two ends. Germline V gives CDR1 MNHEY, CDR2 SVGEGT. The CDR3 is 15 residues long. This chain's CDR3 is CASSLTSGTGHGYTF. The CDR3 bases are TGTGCCAGCAGTCTAACCTCCGGGACGGGTCATGGCTACACCTTC.

The CDR3 coding sequence is TGTGCCAGCAGTTACTCGCCCACAGATGAAAAACTGTTTTTT. This codes for CASSYSPTDEKLFF. V is TRBV6-6 and J is TRBJ1-4; D uncertain. The V end lost 0 bases, the J end lost 6 bases, and 8 bases lay between the germline ends. The CDR3 has 14 residues. Germline lookup yields CDR1 MNHNY and CDR2 SVGAGI (reference sequence).

This clonotype showed up many times. The chain joins TRBV30 to TRBJ2-7; D might be TRBD2 (6 bases). The V and J ends lost 1 base and 0 bases respectively, with 28 bases between them. The CDR3 covers 20 residues. Germline V gives CDR1 GTSNPN, CDR2 SVGIG (reference sequence). CDR3 protein: CAWSDATSFGGAVSSYEQYF. The CDR3 DNA reads as TGTGCCTGGAGTGATGCTACCAGTTTTGGAGGGGCCGTTAGCTCCTACGAGCAGTACTTC.

This clonotype was detected a few times. This chain uses TRBV11-2 with TRBJ2-7; 13 bases align to TRBD2. CDR1 is SGHAT, CDR2 FQNNGV, per germline. The CDR3 extends over 16 amino acids. The ends lost 5 bases at V and 2 bases at J; junction bases unmatched: 6. CDR3 loop: CASSRTSGGQTYEQYF. CDR3 DNA sequence: TGTGCCAGCAGCCGGACTAGCGGGGGCCAGACCTACGAGCAGTACTTC.

This clonotype was picked up a small number of times. A much larger clone differs from this one at a single base, so this may be a read error. This chain joins TRBV7-6 and TRBJ1-1, with D perhaps TRBD1 (6 bases). V gave up 7 bases and J gave up 1 base, with 10 bases separating them. The CDR3 runs to 13 residues. Germline CDR1 is SGHVS and CDR2 is FNYEAQ. The CDR3 here is CASIPQGNTEAFF. DNA of the CDR3: TGTGCCAGCATCCCACAGGGGAACACTGAAGCTTTCTTT.

This clonotype was counted at least ten times. The gene calls are TRBV18 and TRBJ2-7, with TRBD1 matching over 8 bases. Trimming removed 6 bases from V and 3 bases from J; junction bases left unmatched: 10. Germline V gives CDR1 KGHSH, CDR2 LQKENI. The CDR3 totals 15 residues. This chain's CDR3 is CASSSDRGIGYEQYF. The CDR3 nucleotides read TGTGCCAGCTCCTCCGACAGGGGAATTGGCTACGAGCAGTACTTC.

The J gene is TRBJ1-2, the V gene TRBV21-1. TRBV21-1 is classified as a pseudogene. The CDR3 totals 15 residues. CDR3 DNA: TGTGCCAGCAGCAAAAGGTCGAGGCCAGCTTATGGCTACACCTTC. Translation: CASSKRSRPAYGYTF.

This clonotype has only a few counts. V and J are TRBV29-1 and TRBJ2-3; D is perhaps TRBD1 (5 bases). Trimming took 2 bases from V and 11 from J, leaving 8 bases between them. Germline values: CDR1 SQVTM, CDR2 ANQGSEA. The length of the CDR3 is 10 residues. This chain's CDR3 is CSVELGVQYF. For the CDR3, the DNA is TGCAGCGTTGAACTAGGGGTGCAGTATTTT.

This clonotype has ten or more counts. The rearrangement joins TRBV2 to TRBJ2-3, with D uncertain. V lost 6 bases, J lost 1 base, and 14 bases lay in between. The germline V gene encodes CDR1 SNHLY and CDR2 FYNNEI. The CDR3 loop spans 15 amino acids. The CDR3 spells CASSPDFGGTDTQYF. Written as DNA, the CDR3 is TGTGCCAGCAGCCCTGACTTCGGCGGCACAGATACGCAGTATTTT.

In this sample, this clonotype turned up a few times. V usage is TRBV7-9 and J usage is TRBJ2-3; D not certain. The CDR3 is 14 residues long. The V end lost 7 bases, the J end lost 2 bases, and 13 bases lay between the germline ends. Germline values: CDR1 SEHNR, CDR2 FQNEAQ (reference sequence). CDR3 protein: CASTFGPLTDTQYF. In nucleotides, the CDR3 is TGTGCCAGCACCTTTGGGCCCCTCACAGATACGCAGTATTTT.

The V gene is TRBV16, the J gene TRBJ1-3; TRBD1 is a possible D gene (5 bases). V was cut by 4 bases and J by 0 bases, with 13 bases left in between. Germline CDR1 KGHSY, CDR2 FQNENV. The length of the CDR3 is 16 residues. CDR3 region: CASSLGRDASGNTIYF. The DNA for the CDR3 is TGTGCCAGCAGCCTTGGCAGGGACGCCTCTGGAAACACCATATATTTT.

This clonotype was detected ten times or more. The V and J genes are TRBV19 and TRBJ1-2; D may be TRBD1 (5 bases). Germline V gene sequence: CDR1 LNHDA, CDR2 SQIVND (reference sequence). This CDR3 is 14 amino acids long. V was clipped by 10 bases and J by 6 bases, with 21 bases between them. The DNA of the CDR3 is TGTGCCACCTCGAGGGGCGCGGGTATTCATGGCTACACCTTC. Translating it yields CATSRGAGIHGYTF.

This clonotype was observed many times. V gene TRBV20-1 combines with J gene TRBJ1-6, with D perhaps matching TRBD1 (6 bases). CDR1 and CDR2 (germline): DFQATT, SNEGSKA (reference sequence). The V end lost 5 bases, the J end lost 0 bases, and 11 bases lay between the germline ends. There are 15 residues in the CDR3. CDR3 protein: CSARTDSSYNSPLHF. CDR3 DNA sequence: TGCAGTGCTCGGACAGACAGCTCCTATAATTCACCCCTCCACTTT.

This clonotype was seen ten or more times. The V call is TRBV7-2, the J call TRBJ2-3, with 10 bases lining up with TRBD2. V lost 5 bases and J lost 4; bases outside the gene matches: 9. This CDR3 contains 16 residues. Germline V lookup: CDR1 SGHTA, CDR2 FQGNSA. The CDR3 DNA sequence: TGTGCCAGCAGCCCCCATAGCGGGGGGACTTCAGATACGCAGTATTTT. It yields the protein CASSPHSGGTSDTQYF.